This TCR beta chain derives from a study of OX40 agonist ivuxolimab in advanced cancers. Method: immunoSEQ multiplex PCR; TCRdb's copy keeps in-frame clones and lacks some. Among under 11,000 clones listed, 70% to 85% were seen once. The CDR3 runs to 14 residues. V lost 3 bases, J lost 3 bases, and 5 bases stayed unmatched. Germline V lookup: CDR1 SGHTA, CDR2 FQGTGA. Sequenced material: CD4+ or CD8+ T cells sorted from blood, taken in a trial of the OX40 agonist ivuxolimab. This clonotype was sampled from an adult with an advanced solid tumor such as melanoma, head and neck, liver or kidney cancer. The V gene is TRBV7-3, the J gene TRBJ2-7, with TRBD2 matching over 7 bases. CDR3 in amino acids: CASSFGGSVYEQYF. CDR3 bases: TGTGCCAGCAGCTTCGGCGGGAGTGTCTACGAGCAGTACTTC.